Listed here are 22 T cell receptor beta chains from one sample, sequenced in a study of T cell responses to AZD1222 COVID-19 vaccine. This table comes from immunoSEQ multiplex PCR, and its TCRdb copy is limited to in-frame clones, with some not included. The table includes roughly 77,000 clones, approximately 92% detected once. The sequencing used peripheral blood, collected 28 days after the second AZD1222 dose. Receptors originate from an adult who received the AZD1222 COVID-19 vaccine.

The rearrangement links TRBV19 to TRBJ2-2; D not certain. Germline V gives CDR1 LNHDA, CDR2 SQIVND (reference sequence). The CDR3 spans 15 residues. Deletions cut 7 bases from V and 8 bases from J, with 20 bases between. The CDR3 spells CASTQMSLGLGELFF. The DNA for the CDR3 is TGTGCCAGTACCCAAATGAGTCTGGGCTTGGGGGAGCTGTTTTTT. Filled out from reference TRBV19 and TRBJ2-2, the complete variable domain reads DGGITQSPKYLFRKEGQNVTLSCEQNLNHDAMYWYRQDPGQGLRLIYYSQIVNDFQKGDIAEGYSVSREKKESFPLTVTSAQKNPTAFYLCASTQMSLGLGELFFGEGSRLTVL.

The chain uses TRBV10-3 and TRBJ1-5; the D gene is possibly TRBD1 (5 bases). The CDR3 is 13 residues long. Germline V gene lookup returns CDR1 ENHRY and CDR2 SYGVKD. Trimming left V 6 bases short and J 5 bases short, with 11 bases between. CDR3: CAISHDSDQPQHF. The CDR3, as DNA: TGTGCCATCAGCCACGACAGTGATCAGCCCCAGCATTTT.

V is TRBV7-3 and J is TRBJ2-2; D is unclear. V was trimmed by 5 bases and J by 3 bases, leaving 10 bases between them. CDR1 and CDR2 from the germline V gene are SGHTA and FQGTGA. This CDR3 is built from 14 residues. CDR3 protein: CASSLYSDTGELFF. The CDR3, as DNA: TGTGCCAGCAGCCTATATAGTGACACCGGGGAGCTGTTTTTT.

This sequence joins TRBV28 and TRBJ1-1, with D possibly matching TRBD1 (6 bases). Germline values: CDR1 MDHEN, CDR2 SYDVKM. The CDR3 consists of 14 residues. V lost 3 bases, J lost 4 bases, and 12 bases lay in between. The CDR3 loop is CASSFRGGGTEAFF. CDR3 sequence (DNA): TGTGCCAGCAGTTTCCGGGGAGGGGGCACTGAAGCTTTCTTT.

This sequence joins TRBV3-1 (or the pseudogene TRBV3-2) and TRBJ1-2; a weak D match, TRBD1 (5 bases). Per the germline V gene, CDR1 is LGHDT and CDR2 is YNNKEL (reference sequence). V lost 4 bases to trimming and J lost 11 bases, with 17 bases between them. CDR3 size: 13 residues. CDR3 sequence (DNA): TGTGCCAGCAGCCCCGGGACGGACCGAGGTTACACCTTC. It encodes CASSPGTDRGYTF.

V gene TRBV5-5 combines with J gene TRBJ1-5; D is undetermined. V was shortened by 3 bases and J by 0 bases, with 10 bases between the two germline ends. Germline lookup yields CDR1 SGHKS and CDR2 YYEKEE (reference sequence). The CDR3 sequence is 15 residues long. The CDR3: CASSWLGDSNQPQHF. The CDR3 bases are TGTGCCAGCAGCTGGCTCGGTGATAGCAATCAGCCCCAGCATTTT.

This clone has only one observation. This chain uses TRBV5-1 with TRBJ1-4; 10 bases fit TRBD1. The CDR3 spans 14 residues. Looked up from germline, CDR1 is SGHRS and CDR2 is YFSETQ. J lost 8 bases, V lost 3 bases, and 4 bases had no gene match. The CDR3 loop reads CASSYRDRGEKLFF. In DNA form, the CDR3 reads TGCGCCAGCAGCTACCGGGACAGGGGCGAAAAACTGTTTTTT.

The chain carries TRBV5-4 and TRBJ2-5; perhaps D is TRBD1 or TRBD2 (5 bases each). The germline V gene encodes CDR1 SGHNT and CDR2 YYREEE (reference sequence). V was clipped by 4 bases and J by 4 bases, with 17 bases between them. This CDR3 has 15 amino acids. The CDR3 protein is CASSHGTRVGETQYF. The CDR3 DNA reads TGTGCCAGCAGCCACGGGACGAGGGTCGGAGAGACCCAGTACTTC.

The chain links TRBV19 to TRBJ1-2; the D is unclear. V lost 11 bases and J 4 bases, leaving 11 bases between the germline ends. CDR3 length: 11 residues. Germline lookup yields CDR1 LNHDA and CDR2 SQIVND (reference sequence). The CDR3 protein is CAGKLGYGYTF. The CDR3 nucleotides are TGTGCCGGGAAACTAGGCTATGGCTACACCTTC.

This sequence joins TRBV5-4 and TRBJ1-4, with 10 bases matching TRBD1. The germline CDR1 and CDR2 sequences are SGHNT and YYREEE (reference sequence). J lost 8 bases, V lost 4 bases, and 5 bases had no gene match. There are 14 residues in the CDR3. The CDR3 region has the DNA TGTGCCAGCAGCCTAGACAGGGGGCTGGAAAAACTGTTTTTT. Its translation is CASSLDRGLEKLFF.

In the case of this clone: Sequence at one end of the junction differs from germline and may be a read error. The chain recombines TRBV10-1 with TRBJ1-5; no firm D call. Germline CDR1 reads WNHNN; CDR2 reads SYGVQD (reference sequence). The CDR3 extends over 11 amino acids. This chain's CDR3 is CASGENQPQHF. The DNA of the CDR3 is TGCGCCAGCGGTGAGAACCAGCCCCAGCATTTT.

This chain joins TRBV4-2 and TRBJ2-5; TRBD1 is a possible D gene (6 bases). Germline CDR1 and CDR2: LGHNA and YNFKEQ. The CDR3 runs 15 residues. Trimming left V 3 bases short and J 2 bases short, with 13 bases between. The CDR3, as DNA: TGTGCCAGCAGCCAGCTTAGGGGGATTCAAGAGACCCAGTACTTC. Its translation is CASSQLRGIQETQYF.

This chain joins TRBV5-6 and TRBJ2-5, with D possibly TRBD1 on 5 matching bases. CDR1 and CDR2 (germline): SGHDT, YYEEEE. Trimming removed 0 bases at V and 5 bases at J, with 11 bases between. This CDR3 spans 14 amino acids. CDR3 amino acids: CASSLEGRDETQYF. CDR3 DNA: TGTGCCAGCAGCTTGGAGGGCAGGGATGAGACCCAGTACTTC. Full variable domain (remainder filled in from reference TRBV5-6 and TRBJ2-5): DAGVTQSPTHLIKTRGQQVTLRCSPKSGHDTVSWYQQALGQGPQFIFQYYEEEERQRGNFPDRFSGHQFPNYSSELNVNALLLGDSALYLCASSLEGRDETQYFGPGTRLLVL.

The chain joins TRBV5-1 to TRBJ1-2, with D tentatively TRBD1 (5 bases). V dropped 0 bases and J dropped 2 bases, with 8 bases sitting between them. The length of the CDR3 is 14 residues. Germline CDR1 reads SGHRS; CDR2 reads YFSETQ. Here the CDR3 reads CASSLGAGNYGYTF. The DNA for the CDR3 is TGCGCCAGCAGCTTGGGTGCAGGGAACTATGGCTACACCTTC.

The J gene is TRBJ2-3, the V gene TRBV30; TRBD2 might be the D (7 bases). CDR3 length: 14 amino acids. V dropped 0 bases and J dropped 5 bases, with 12 bases sitting between them. Per the germline V gene, CDR1 is GTSNPN and CDR2 is SVGIG (reference sequence). CDR3 protein: CAWSVGGVGDTQYF. The DNA for the CDR3 is TGTGCCTGGAGTGTAGGGGGGGTAGGAGATACGCAGTATTTT.

This chain joins TRBV7-2 and TRBJ1-4, with D perhaps matching TRBD1 (6 bases). Germline lookup yields CDR1 SGHTA and CDR2 FQGNSA. The CDR3 has 16 residues. Trimming pared 5 bases from V and 14 bases from J, leaving 27 bases between. The CDR3 is CASSPSRDTRWGGLFF. CDR3 in DNA: TGTGCCAGCAGCCCTAGTCGGGACACTCGCTGGGGGGGGCTGTTTTTT. The full variable domain, rest sourced from reference TRBV7-2 and TRBJ1-4, is GAGVSQSPSNKVTEKGKDVELRCDPISGHTALYWYRQSLGQGLEFLIYFQGNSAPDKSGLPSDRFSAERTGGSVSTLTIQRTQQEDSAVYLCASSPSRDTRWGGLFFGSGTQLSVL.

The chain joins TRBV3-1 (or the pseudogene TRBV3-2) to TRBJ1-1, with a tentative D call TRBD1 (6 bases). CDR3 length: 17 residues. V was pared by 1 base and J by 0 bases, with 15 bases between. Germline loops: CDR1 LGHDT, CDR2 YNNKEL (reference sequence). CDR3 amino acids: CASSQAGVGRMNTEAFF. DNA of the CDR3: TGTGCCAGCAGCCAAGCAGGGGTAGGACGTATGAACACTGAAGCTTTCTTT.

This chain uses TRBV28 with TRBJ2-7; weak D call: TRBD1 (5 bases). The CDR3 covers 15 residues. Trimming cost V 8 bases and J 1 base, with 18 bases left between them. Germline-derived CDR1 and CDR2 are MDHEN and SYDVKM. The CDR3 here is CASRTGRDHSYEQYF. CDR3 nucleotides: TGTGCCAGCCGAACAGGACGCGATCATTCCTACGAGCAGTACTTC.

The table lists this clone with a few counts. The gene calls are TRBV7-9 and TRBJ1-2; D is unresolved. The CDR3 totals 13 residues. The germline CDR1 and CDR2 sequences are SEHNR and FQNEAQ (reference sequence). Trimming removed 2 bases from V and 8 bases from J, with 12 bases in between. The CDR3 DNA follows: TGTGCCAGCAGCTTAAATAGAATCAGCGGCTACACCTTC. Amino acid sequence: CASSLNRISGYTF.

This rearrangement joins TRBV28 to TRBJ1-1; D may be TRBD1 (6 bases). In germline, CDR1 is MDHEN, CDR2 SYDVKM. V lost 3 bases and J lost 0, with 14 bases in between. The CDR3 has 16 amino acids. CDR3 bases: TGTGCCAGCAGTTTTCGGACAGTTCTTATGAACACTGAAGCTTTCTTT. This sequence encodes CASSFRTVLMNTEAFF.

The J gene is TRBJ1-1, the V gene TRBV5-1; D not resolved. The CDR3 has 14 residues. Germline V gene lookup returns CDR1 SGHRS and CDR2 YFSETQ. V was clipped by 4 bases and J by 4 bases, with 14 bases between them. The DNA of the CDR3 is TGCGCCAGCAGCGGCGAGGGATGGGGCACTGAAGCTTTCTTT. As protein: CASSGEGWGTEAFF.

The chain has TRBV7-5 and TRBJ1-2. TRBV7-5 is listed as a pseudogene. This CDR3 region has 13 residues. The CDR3 sequence is CVRSLAPAYGYTF. CDR3 bases: TGTGTCAGAAGCTTAGCCCCGGCCTATGGCTACACCTTC.